This TCR beta chain comes out of a study of blood T cell repertoires in COVID-19 (dated by TCRdb to the early 2020s). Background on the whole study: Samples from collaborators originated in the United States, Italy and Spain and spanned both the acute and convalescent phases of COVID-19. The sample metadata nearly always contained a de-identified subject ID, COVID-19 status, age in years and sex. A freely available public database, intended as a resource for researchers studying the immune response to SARS-CoV-2, is where the repertoires were released. The material from the prospective study consisted of cDNA or gDNA derived from T cells, B-cell-depleted T cells, or PBMCs. The samples were drawn from the first 160 participants of the ongoing ImmuneRACE study and from 1,200 or so subjects provided by 6 global collaborators. Subjects who had been exposed to COVID-19, were actively infected with it, or had recovered from it provided the deeply sampled blood TCRbeta repertoires that made up the dataset. Where available, HLA class I and class II types were obtained from metadata supplied by the sample provider rather than from assay-based typing.

For CDR1 and CDR2, the germline V gene lists SGHNT and YENEEA. Measured from the cysteine to the phenylalanine, the CDR3 is 14 residues long. Only the CDR3 region is kept as DNA, spanning 42 bases read in frame from base 1. Between the V and J ends, shortened by 4 bases and 8 bases respectively, the junction contains 12 bases. TCRbeta CDR3 regions were amplified from genomic DNA using the immunoSEQ Assay, a bias-controlled multiplex PCR. As for the original processing: Within the assay, amplification of reference gene primers was used to estimate how many nucleated cells each sample contained. To quantify the absolute abundance of each unique TCRbeta CDR3 rearrangement, sequence reads were collapsed and filtered. For each sample, productive Simpson clonality was calculated as the square root of Simpson's diversity index over productive rearrangements. As stored in TCRdb, this immuneACCESS dataset retains in-frame rearrangements with V and J assigned. A fraction of the clones does not appear; measured against another copy, unresolved V genes explain less than half of the discrepancy, and the remainder lacks a known reason. The D gene and trimming were derived from the DNA, and the V and J assignments and clone size from that table. The sample yields approximately 130,000 clones; around 77% were counted once. Of the sample, roughly 10% is held by the ten largest clones.

The study at large found these results: The amount of clinical and demographic metadata varied by source and participant and was provided uncurated.

The collaborating institutions used their own protocols to collect whole blood in K2EDTA tubes. For TCRbeta analysis, collaborators shipped samples in one of three forms: frozen whole blood, isolated PBMCs, or DNA extracted from either of those sample types. This clone appeared a few times. This receptor's antigen is unknown. Base-call qualities are not available, and no considerably larger clone is one nucleotide away. Material: peripheral blood. This receptor was obtained from a human donor in a cohort sampled during active COVID-19. The sequence is built from TRBV11-3 and TRBJ1-6; the D gene is perhaps TRBD1, from 5 matching bases. The CDR3 region: CASSSRQTDSPLHF. The DNA sequence reads TGTGCCAGCAGCTCCCGACAGACCGATTCACCCCTCCACTTT.